Listed below are T cell receptor beta chains from one sample, sequenced in a study of T cells in Graves' hyperthyroidism and ophthalmopathy. MiXCR, run by TCRdb on the multiplex PCR reads, gives a single entry per CDR3 protein. The sample carries a few hundred thousand distinct CDR3 sequences, about 15% recorded once. Sequenced sample: blood. The origin of the receptors is a woman under 30 with Graves' ophthalmopathy. The CDR3 runs from the conserved cysteine through the conserved F or W. The order of the fields is clone size, J gene, D gene, V gene, CDR3 DNA, CDR3 protein. D genes are given only for firm matches. Clone size appears in some rows only: once, few, many, or a class for an expanded clone.

abundance: many; j_gene: TRBJ1-1; d_gene: NA; v_gene: TRBV7-9; CDR3nt: TGTGCCAGCAGCTTACTGTGGACAGATCGGACTGAAGCTTTCTTT; CDR3aa: CASSLLWTDRTEAFF
abundance: many; j_gene: TRBJ1-6; d_gene: NA; v_gene: TRBV27; CDR3nt: TGTGCCAGCAGTTTAGCTCTAAAAGGGGGACCCCTCCACTTT; CDR3aa: CASSLALKGGPLHF
abundance: NA; j_gene: TRBJ1-3; d_gene: NA; v_gene: TRBV13; CDR3nt: TGTGCCAGCAGCTTAGAGGAGGGCTGGTCTGGAAACACCATATATTTT; CDR3aa: CASSLEEGWSGNTIYF
abundance: many; j_gene: TRBJ2-1; d_gene: TRBD2; v_gene: TRBV13; CDR3nt: TGTGCCAGCAGCTGGCGGACTAGCGGGAGCAATGAGCAGTTCTTC; CDR3aa: CASSWRTSGSNEQFF
abundance: few; j_gene: TRBJ1-1; d_gene: TRBD1; v_gene: TRBV5-8; CDR3nt: TGTGCCAGCAGCTTCGGACAGGGCGGATACAACACTGAAGCTTTCTTT; CDR3aa: CASSFGQGGYNTEAFF
abundance: NA; j_gene: TRBJ2-5; d_gene: TRBD2; v_gene: TRBV29-1; CDR3nt: TGCAGCGTAGCTAGCGGGAGGAAACTGTACTTC; CDR3aa: CSVASGRKLYF
abundance: many; j_gene: TRBJ1-3; d_gene: NA; v_gene: TRBV2; CDR3nt: TGTGCCAGCAGTGAATCGACAGCACTTGGAAACACCATATATTTT; CDR3aa: CASSESTALGNTIYF
abundance: many; j_gene: TRBJ2-5; d_gene: NA; v_gene: TRBV30; CDR3nt: TGTGCCTGGGGTGTGGCAGAGACCCAGTACTTC; CDR3aa: CAWGVAETQYF
abundance: many; j_gene: TRBJ1-1; d_gene: NA; v_gene: TRBV27; CDR3nt: TGTGCCAGCAGTTTCGAGGCAGGGACGAACACTGAAGCTTTCTTT; CDR3aa: CASSFEAGTNTEAFF
abundance: many; j_gene: TRBJ2-5; d_gene: NA; v_gene: TRBV20-1; CDR3nt: TGCAGTGCTAGAGATCGGGTCAACAGGGCTGAGACCCAGTACTTC; CDR3aa: CSARDRVNRAETQYF
abundance: many; j_gene: TRBJ2-7; d_gene: TRBD1; v_gene: TRBV7-9; CDR3nt: TGTGCCAGCAGCCCCTGGACAGGGGGAGGCGACGAGCAGTACTTC; CDR3aa: CASSPWTGGGDEQYF
abundance: few; j_gene: TRBJ1-2; d_gene: NA; v_gene: TRBV27; CDR3nt: TGTGCCAGCAGTTTTGGGGAAGCCTATGGCTACACCTTC; CDR3aa: CASSFGEAYGYTF
abundance: NA; j_gene: TRBJ2-4; d_gene: NA; v_gene: TRBV20-1; CDR3nt: TGCAGTGCTAGAGCCTCAGGGACGGGGTTAGCCAAAAACATTCAGTACTTC; CDR3aa: CSARASGTGLAKNIQYF
abundance: NA; j_gene: TRBJ1-2; d_gene: TRBD1; v_gene: TRBV12-3/TRBV12-4; CDR3nt: TGTGCCAGCAGCCGGACAGGGGCTAACTATGGCTACACCTTC; CDR3aa: CASSRTGANYGYTF
abundance: NA; j_gene: TRBJ2-5; d_gene: TRBD1; v_gene: TRBV7-3; CDR3nt: TGCGTCAGCAGCCACCAAGAGGACAGGGGCGAGACCCAGTACTTC; CDR3aa: CVSSHQEDRGETQYF
abundance: few; j_gene: TRBJ2-7; d_gene: TRBD1; v_gene: TRBV19; CDR3nt: TGTGCCAGTAGTCAAGACTCCGGGACAGGGGTTTCCTACGAGCAGTACTTC; CDR3aa: CASSQDSGTGVSYEQYF
abundance: few; j_gene: TRBJ1-5; d_gene: TRBD1; v_gene: TRBV24-1; CDR3nt: TGTGCCGCCAGTGCTGGGCCGGGACAGGGGGCTCCTAGCAATCAGCCCCAGCATTTT; CDR3aa: CAASAGPGQGAPSNQPQHF
abundance: many; j_gene: TRBJ1-2; d_gene: NA; v_gene: TRBV18; CDR3nt: TGTGCCAGCTCACAGAAGACAGGCTATGGCTACACCTTC; CDR3aa: CASSQKTGYGYTF
abundance: NA; j_gene: TRBJ1-2; d_gene: NA; v_gene: TRBV6-2/TRBV6-3; CDR3nt: TGTGCCAGCAGTTTCACTCCGGGGAACTATGGCTACACCTTC; CDR3aa: CASSFTPGNYGYTF
abundance: many; j_gene: TRBJ1-2; d_gene: NA; v_gene: TRBV6-5; CDR3nt: TGTGCCAGCAGTTACTCGTCCGGAGCCTATGGCTACACCTTC; CDR3aa: CASSYSSGAYGYTF
abundance: many; j_gene: TRBJ2-3; d_gene: NA; v_gene: TRBV2; CDR3nt: TGTGCCAGCAGTGGACTAGAATATCTTGTTGAGGGCACAGATACGCAGTATTTT; CDR3aa: CASSGLEYLVEGTDTQYF
abundance: many; j_gene: TRBJ2-4; d_gene: NA; v_gene: TRBV6-2/TRBV6-3; CDR3nt: TGTGCCAGCAGGGGGACCGTGACAGAGGGAGCCAAAAACATTCAGTACTTC; CDR3aa: CASRGTVTEGAKNIQYF
abundance: many; j_gene: TRBJ1-1; d_gene: NA; v_gene: TRBV2; CDR3nt: TGTGCCAGCACCTCAGACGGGAACACTGAAGCTTTCTTT; CDR3aa: CASTSDGNTEAFF
abundance: NA; j_gene: TRBJ1-1; d_gene: TRBD1; v_gene: TRBV5-6; CDR3nt: TGTGCCTCACAGGGGGACAACACTGAAGCTTTCTTT; CDR3aa: CASQGDNTEAFF
abundance: NA; j_gene: TRBJ1-5; d_gene: NA; v_gene: TRBV19; CDR3nt: TGTGCCAGTAGTATGGTAGGGAGCAATCAGCCCCAGCATTTT; CDR3aa: CASSMVGSNQPQHF
abundance: NA; j_gene: TRBJ1-1; d_gene: NA; v_gene: TRBV5-1; CDR3nt: TGCGCCAGCAGCTTGGCCGAGGCCACTGAAGCTTTCTTT; CDR3aa: CASSLAEATEAFF
abundance: few; j_gene: TRBJ2-2; d_gene: NA; v_gene: TRBV5-1; CDR3nt: TGCGCCAGCACTAAACAGAACACCGGGGAGCTGTTTTTT; CDR3aa: CASTKQNTGELFF
abundance: many; j_gene: TRBJ2-7; d_gene: NA; v_gene: TRBV27; CDR3nt: TGTGCCAGTCGACTGCGGGGAGGACCCGAGCAGTACTTC; CDR3aa: CASRLRGGPEQYF
abundance: NA; j_gene: TRBJ2-1; d_gene: NA; v_gene: TRBV9; CDR3nt: TGTGCCAGCAGCGTAGGGGTTAGCTATGAGCAGTTCTTC; CDR3aa: CASSVGVSYEQFF
abundance: many; j_gene: TRBJ1-1; d_gene: NA; v_gene: TRBV3-1; CDR3nt: TGTGCCAGCAACCAAAGAGGGGCTTCTGAAGCTTTCTTT; CDR3aa: CASNQRGASEAFF
abundance: once; j_gene: TRBJ2-7; d_gene: TRBD1; v_gene: TRBV5-6; CDR3nt: TGTGCCAGCAGCTTGAACAGGGGTATGCAGTACTTC; CDR3aa: CASSLNRGMQYF
abundance: NA; j_gene: TRBJ1-2; d_gene: NA; v_gene: TRBV9; CDR3nt: TGTGCCAGCAGCGTAGATGGAGGAAACTATGGCTACACCTTC; CDR3aa: CASSVDGGNYGYTF
abundance: many; j_gene: TRBJ2-5; d_gene: TRBD1; v_gene: TRBV28; CDR3nt: TGTGCCAGCAGTTTATCGAGGGGGCTCGAGACCCAGTACTTC; CDR3aa: CASSLSRGLETQYF
abundance: NA; j_gene: TRBJ2-5; d_gene: NA; v_gene: TRBV27; CDR3nt: TGTGCCAGCTCCGACAGAAGGTCCCAGTACTTC; CDR3aa: CASSDRRSQYF